The subject of this entry is one TCR beta chain. Its specificity is unknown. V was shortened by 6 bases and J by 0 bases, with 12 bases between the two germline ends. CDR3 size: 15 residues. CDR1 is LNHNV and CDR2 is YYDKDF in the germline V gene (reference sequence). TCRdb's table, derived via immunoSEQ multiplex PCR, lists solely in-frame clones and lacks some. Of approximately 130,000 clones listed, 84% are singletons. This sample is part of a study of T cell responses to AZD1222 COVID-19 vaccine. Study conclusions and caveats: Females outnumbered males among donors, who were mostly white British; clonal diversity was possibly underestimated. Baseline seropositivity occurred in only a handful of AZD1222 recipients. Close to half of all spike-specific TCRs reportedly target regions of the variants that are unmutated. Mapped onto spike, vaccine-associated CD4 TCRs spanned it and were dominant at 160-218 and 743-854.

This clonotype was obtained from an adult who received the AZD1222 COVID-19 vaccine. The input for sequencing was peripheral blood, taken 28 days after the second AZD1222 dose. The rearrangement links TRBV15 to TRBJ2-1, with unresolved D. The CDR3 coding sequence is TGTGCCACCAGTCCACGGGTCTTCTCCTACAATGAGCAGTTCTTC. It codes for CATSPRVFSYNEQFF.